The entry that follows covers one T cell receptor beta chain sequence. The CDR3 spans 15 residues. Germline CDR1 LNHDA, CDR2 SQIVND (reference sequence). The V and J ends lost 1 base and 4 bases respectively, with 11 bases between them. These data originate in a study of control samples from healthy donors and cancer patients. Measured with immunoSEQ multiplex PCR; TCRdb has only the in-frame clones, and not every one. The top ten hold 2.1% of the sample, which has over 100,000 clones, 80% to 95% seen once. This chain connects TRBV19 to TRBJ1-5, with a weak D call TRBD1 (6 bases). This TCR was sampled from a woman aged 50 to 60 in good health. The specimen sequenced was blood. The CDR3 DNA reads TGTGCCAGTAGTATAGTTGCAGGGGAGAATCAGCCCCAGCATTTT. As protein: CASSIVAGENQPQHF.